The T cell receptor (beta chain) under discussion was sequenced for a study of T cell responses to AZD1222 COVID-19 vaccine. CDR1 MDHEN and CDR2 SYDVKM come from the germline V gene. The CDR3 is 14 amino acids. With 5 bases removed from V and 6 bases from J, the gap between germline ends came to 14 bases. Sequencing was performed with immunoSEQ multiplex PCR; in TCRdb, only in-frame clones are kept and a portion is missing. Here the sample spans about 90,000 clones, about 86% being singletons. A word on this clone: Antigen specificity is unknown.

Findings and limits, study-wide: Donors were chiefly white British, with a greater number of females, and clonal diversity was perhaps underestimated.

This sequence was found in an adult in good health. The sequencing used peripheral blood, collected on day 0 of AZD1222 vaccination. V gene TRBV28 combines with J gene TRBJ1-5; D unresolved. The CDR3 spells CASSPRRGFQPQHF. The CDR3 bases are TGTGCCAGCAGTCCTAGGAGAGGGTTTCAGCCCCAGCATTTT.